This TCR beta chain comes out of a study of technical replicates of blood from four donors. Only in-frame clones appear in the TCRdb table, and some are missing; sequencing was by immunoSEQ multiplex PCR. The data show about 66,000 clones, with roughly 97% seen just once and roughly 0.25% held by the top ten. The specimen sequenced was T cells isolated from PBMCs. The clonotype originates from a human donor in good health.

The CDR3 sequence is CASSDLRTGEKLFF. The CDR3 region has the DNA TGTGCCAGCAGTGACCTGAGGACAGGTGAAAAACTGTTTTTT. This chain connects TRBV6-1 to TRBJ1-4, with 7 bases matching TRBD1. The CDR3 extends over 14 amino acids. J was trimmed by 7 bases and V by 3 bases; bases with no gene match: 5. Germline V gene lookup returns CDR1 MNHNS and CDR2 SASEGT.